The next 32 T cell receptor beta chains were all read from a single sample in a study of cytomegalovirus exposure and HLA in healthy donors. Assay used: immunoSEQ multiplex PCR; TCRdb lists only in-frame clones, some missing. The repertoire holds around 65,000 clones, with 80% to 95% as singletons. Sample: PBMCs. The receptors derive from a man aged 18 to 30 in good health and CMV-seropositive.

The V call is TRBV28, the J call TRBJ2-1, with D unresolved. Looked up from germline, CDR1 is MDHEN and CDR2 is SYDVKM. V was cut by 5 bases and J by 6 bases, with 14 bases left in between. The CDR3 sequence is 14 residues long. CDR3 protein: CASSATPPFNEQFF. Written as DNA, the CDR3 is TGTGCCAGCAGTGCGACTCCTCCGTTCAATGAGCAGTTCTTC.

V and J are TRBV5-1 and TRBJ1-1; D possibly corresponds to TRBD1 (6 bases). The CDR3 covers 18 residues. Trimming stripped 0 bases from V and 5 bases from J, with 23 bases between. Germline values: CDR1 SGHRS, CDR2 YFSETQ. Here the CDR3 reads CASSLAGGGAQGWTEAFF. For the CDR3, the DNA is TGCGCCAGCAGCTTGGCCGGTGGGGGCGCGCAGGGTTGGACTGAAGCTTTCTTT.

The chain's CDR3 is CASSSASGGLGTGELFF. The CDR3, as DNA: TGTGCCAGCAGCTCTGCTAGCGGGGGCCTGGGCACCGGGGAGCTGTTTTTT. V usage is TRBV5-4 and J usage is TRBJ2-2; the match to TRBD2 covers 10 bases. With 3 bases clipped from V and 4 bases from J, the junction kept 9 bases outside the gene matches. This CDR3 region has 17 residues. Germline V gene data show CDR1 as SGHNT and CDR2 as YYREEE (reference sequence).

V usage is TRBV5-1 and J usage is TRBJ2-1; 10 bases agree with TRBD1. This CDR3 has 16 residues. Per the germline V gene, CDR1 is SGHRS and CDR2 is YFSETQ. V gave up 4 bases and J gave up 7 bases; unmatched junction bases: 11. DNA of the CDR3: TGCGCCAGCAGCCTTAAGGGGACAGGGGTAGTTAATGAGCAGTTCTTC. Its protein product is CASSLKGTGVVNEQFF.

The genes are TRBV11-3 and TRBJ2-3, with 7 bases lining up with TRBD2. In germline, CDR1 is SGHNT, CDR2 YENEEA. The length of the CDR3 is 15 residues. Losses at the gene ends were 5 bases for V and 3 bases for J; bases not matched to a gene: 8. The CDR3 is CASSLGAGDTDTQYF. CDR3 DNA sequence: TGTGCCAGCAGCCTCGGGGCGGGAGATACAGATACGCAGTATTTT. The whole variable domain, filled in from reference TRBV11-3 and TRBJ2-3, reads EAGVVQSPRYKIIEKKQPVAFWCNPISGHNTLYWYLQNLGQGPELLIRYENEEAVDDSQLPKDRFSAERLKGVDSTLKIQPAELGDSAVYLCASSLGAGDTDTQYFGPGTRLTVL.

The V gene is TRBV30, the J gene TRBJ2-1; 8 nucleotides match TRBD2. Looked up from germline, CDR1 is GTSNPN and CDR2 is SVGIG (reference sequence). V dropped 6 bases and J dropped 8; count of bases not matched to a gene: 6. The CDR3 extends over 12 amino acids. CDR3 nucleotide sequence: TGTGCCTGCGGTAGCGGGAACGATGAGCAGTTCTTC. Translation: CACGSGNDEQFF.

The chain has TRBV6-5 and TRBJ1-1; TRBD1 aligns across 7 bases. Germline values: CDR1 MNHEY, CDR2 SVGAGI. J gave up 1 base and V 6 bases, and 8 bases lay outside the gene matches. The CDR3 sequence is 15 residues long. CDR3 sequence (DNA): TGTGCCAGCAGGACAGGGTATCAGGGGAACACTGAAGCTTTCTTT. Protein sequence: CASRTGYQGNTEAFF.

The chain uses TRBV7-3 and TRBJ1-1, with no clear D. Trimming left V 6 bases short and J 5 bases short, with 13 bases between. This CDR3 comprises 13 residues. CDR1 and CDR2 from the germline V gene are SGHTA and FQGTGA. This CDR3 reads CASSRVRETEAFF. Here the CDR3 DNA reads TGTGCCAGCAGTCGCGTCCGAGAGACTGAAGCTTTCTTT.

The chain combines TRBV7-9 with TRBJ2-7; the D is unclear. Per the germline V gene, CDR1 is SEHNR and CDR2 is FQNEAQ (reference sequence). Trimming took 2 bases from V and 0 from J, leaving 8 bases between them. This CDR3 is 14 amino acids long. The CDR3 spells CASSLTQASYEQYF. The CDR3 nucleotides are TGTGCCAGCAGCTTAACGCAGGCCTCCTACGAGCAGTACTTC.

The V and J genes are TRBV19 and TRBJ2-4, with D hard to call. This CDR3 region has 15 residues. Germline CDR1 and CDR2: LNHDA and SQIVND (reference sequence). V shed 1 base and J shed 0 bases, with 7 bases lying between them. The CDR3 is CASSIVAVAKNIQYF. As DNA, the CDR3 is TGTGCCAGTAGTATAGTGGCAGTAGCCAAAAACATTCAGTACTTC.

The chain carries TRBV4-1 and TRBJ2-3; TRBD1 might be the D (5 bases). This CDR3 spans 15 amino acids. Trimming removed 1 base from V and 6 bases from J, with 14 bases in between. Germline CDR1 reads MGHRA; CDR2 reads YSYEKL. CDR3 region: CASSQAEGWGDTQYF. Written as DNA, the CDR3 is TGCGCCAGCAGCCAAGCGGAAGGATGGGGCGATACGCAGTATTTT.

The chain recombines TRBV9 with TRBJ1-4, with D uncertain. V was shortened by 1 base and J by 2 bases, with 3 bases between the two germline ends. From germline, CDR1 is SGDLS and CDR2 YYNGEE. The CDR3 contains 13 residues. Here the CDR3 reads CASSVQTNEKLFF. The CDR3 region has the DNA TGTGCCAGCAGCGTACAGACTAATGAAAAACTGTTTTTT.

The CDR3 region has the DNA TGTGCCAGCAGTGTCCAACAGGGCCAGAGCGCTGAAGCTTTCTTT. It translates to CASSVQQGQSAEAFF. The chain combines TRBV6-1 with TRBJ1-1; TRBD1 might be the D (6 bases). The CDR3 length is 15 residues. The ends were cut back, 4 bases at V and 6 bases at J, with 18 bases in the middle. Germline CDR1 MNHNS, CDR2 SASEGT.

The chain joins TRBV9 to TRBJ2-1, with D perhaps matching TRBD1 (5 bases). Germline V gives CDR1 SGDLS, CDR2 YYNGEE. The CDR3 length is 16 residues. The germline V and J ends were trimmed by 1 base and 1 base, with 12 bases remaining between them. The CDR3 region has the DNA TGTGCCAGCAGCGTAAGCCCCCAGGGATCCTACAATGAGCAGTTCTTC. Its protein product is CASSVSPQGSYNEQFF.

J is TRBJ2-7 and V is TRBV7-9, with a possible D match to TRBD1 (5 bases). The germline V gene has CDR1 SEHNR and CDR2 FQNEAQ (reference sequence). This CDR3 contains 15 residues. V was shortened by 1 base and J by 4 bases, with 14 bases between the two germline ends. CDR3 nucleotide sequence: TGTGCCAGCAGCTTAGGTGTAGGGGTTGCATACGAGCAGTACTTC. This codes for CASSLGVGVAYEQYF.

This clone was detected once. The chain has TRBV5-6 and TRBJ2-5; 7 bases map to TRBD2. The germline gives CDR1 SGHDT, CDR2 YYEEEE. The V gene end was trimmed by 4 bases and the J gene end by 1 base; junction bases not matched to a gene: 4. The CDR3 is made up of 14 amino acids. The CDR3 region is CASSLSGAQETQYF. The CDR3 bases are TGTGCCAGCAGCCTAAGCGGGGCCCAAGAGACCCAGTACTTC.

This clone appeared once. This chain joins TRBV4-2 and TRBJ2-7, with 8 nucleotides matching TRBD2. Germline loops: CDR1 LGHNA, CDR2 YNFKEQ. The CDR3 is 14 residues long. The J segment lost 4 bases and the V segment lost 4 bases, leaving 6 bases of the junction unmatched. The CDR3 spells CASSPSGSVYEQYF. The CDR3, as DNA: TGTGCCAGCAGCCCGAGCGGGAGTGTTTACGAGCAGTACTTC.

This chain links TRBV28 with TRBJ2-1; 9 bases fit TRBD2. The length of the CDR3 is 16 residues. Germline lookup yields CDR1 MDHEN and CDR2 SYDVKM. Losses at the gene ends were 6 bases for V and 3 bases for J; bases not matched to a gene: 9. CDR3 region: CASSGRLAGLYNEQFF. The DNA of the CDR3 is TGTGCCAGCAGCGGGCGGCTAGCGGGACTCTACAATGAGCAGTTCTTC.

V gene TRBV28 combines with J gene TRBJ1-2; TRBD1 agrees at 7 bases. Trimming took 5 bases from V and 3 from J; bases not matched to a gene: 9. The germline gives CDR1 MDHEN, CDR2 SYDVKM. The CDR3 is 15 amino acids. The CDR3, as DNA: TGTGCCAGCAGTCCCCCCGGCGACAGGGACTATGGCTACACCTTC. It is translated as CASSPPGDRDYGYTF.

This clone has more than one count but fewer than ten. The chain employs TRBV7-9 and TRBJ2-3; 10 nucleotides line up with TRBD1. The CDR3 runs 16 residues. Germline lookup yields CDR1 SEHNR and CDR2 FQNEAQ (reference sequence). The J segment lost 5 bases and the V segment lost 5 bases, leaving 10 bases of the junction unmatched. The CDR3 bases are TGTGCCAGCAGCGCTACTCCGGGGACAGGGGAAGATACGCAGTATTTT. This gives the protein CASSATPGTGEDTQYF.

V gene TRBV7-2 combines with J gene TRBJ2-7; 7 nucleotides agree with TRBD1. With 5 bases clipped from V and 3 bases from J, the junction kept 7 bases outside the gene matches. Germline CDR1 reads SGHTA; CDR2 reads FQGNSA. The CDR3 contains 14 residues. The CDR3 protein is CASSVGTEYYEQYF. The CDR3 DNA reads TGTGCCAGCAGCGTCGGGACAGAGTACTACGAGCAGTACTTC.

The rearrangement uses TRBV29-1 and TRBJ2-7; TRBD2 matches 14 bases. From germline, CDR1 is SQVTM and CDR2 ANQGSEA. Trimming removed 6 bases from V and 1 base from J; junction bases left unmatched: 14. CDR3 length: 18 residues. CDR3 loop: CSVAGTSGRSKVSYEQYF. In DNA, the CDR3 is TGCAGCGTCGCCGGGACTAGCGGGAGAAGCAAGGTATCCTACGAGCAGTACTTC.

The chain uses TRBV5-1 and TRBJ2-1; TRBD1 matches 7 bases. CDR3 length: 14 residues. Unmatched junction bases numbered 1, after V lost 0 bases and J lost 4 bases. Germline CDR1 and CDR2: SGHRS and YFSETQ. CDR3 residues: CASSLEGAYNEQFF. The CDR3 DNA reads as TGCGCCAGCAGCTTGGAGGGGGCTTACAATGAGCAGTTCTTC. The entire variable domain, with the rest obtained from reference TRBV5-1 and TRBJ2-1, is as follows: KAGVTQTPRYLIKTRGQQVTLSCSPISGHRSVSWYQQTPGQGLQFLFEYFSETQRNKGNFPGRFSGRQFSNSRSEMNVSTLELGDSALYLCASSLEGAYNEQFFGPGTRLTVL.

V gene TRBV29-1 combines with J gene TRBJ1-3; D perhaps matches TRBD1 (5 bases). The germline CDR1 and CDR2 sequences are SQVTM and ANQGSEA. The length of the CDR3 is 11 residues. CDR3 in DNA: TGCAGTTGCAGGGCTGGAAACACCATATATTTT. Its translation is CSCRAGNTIYF.

This clone was recorded once. This rearrangement joins TRBV15 to TRBJ1-3, with D tentatively TRBD1 (5 bases). In germline, CDR1 is LNHNV, CDR2 YYDKDF (reference sequence). The CDR3 totals 17 residues. Trimming cost V 0 bases and J 0 bases, with 12 bases left between them. For the CDR3, the DNA is TGTGCCACCAGCAGAGATTTGCAGGGCCGCTCTGGAAACACCATATATTTT. Translation gives CATSRDLQGRSGNTIYF.

V gene TRBV6-4 combines with J gene TRBJ2-6; D might be TRBD1 (5 bases). Germline-derived CDR1 and CDR2 are MRHNA and SNTAGT. This CDR3 contains 16 residues. The V and J ends lost 6 bases and 0 bases respectively, with 12 bases between them. For the CDR3, the DNA is TGTGCCAGCAGCCCAACCCAGGGCTCTGGGGCCAACGTCCTGACTTTC. Its protein product is CASSPTQGSGANVLTF.

The chain couples TRBV15 to TRBJ2-2; a possible D gene is TRBD1 (5 bases). Trimming left V 1 base short and J 6 bases short, with 12 bases between. The germline gives CDR1 LNHNV, CDR2 YYDKDF (reference sequence). The CDR3 consists of 15 residues. The CDR3 nucleotides are TGTGCCACCAGCAGAGTAAGGGGTAGGGCCGGGGAGCTGTTTTTT. Residues: CATSRVRGRAGELFF.

V usage is TRBV5-6 and J usage is TRBJ2-7; TRBD1 matches 7 bases. The CDR3 is 18 residues long. J was trimmed by 0 bases and V by 0 bases; bases with no gene match: 12. From germline, CDR1 is SGHDT and CDR2 YYEEEE. As DNA, the CDR3 is TGTGCCAGCAGCTTGGACAGGGGATCCCTGTCGAGCTCCTACGAGCAGTACTTC. This codes for CASSLDRGSLSSSYEQYF.

This chain links TRBV5-5 with TRBJ2-7; perhaps TRBD1 as D (7 bases). Germline V gives CDR1 SGHKS, CDR2 YYEKEE (reference sequence). Trimming left V 1 base short and J 0 bases short, with 14 bases between. This CDR3 comprises 16 residues. CDR3 sequence (DNA): TGTGCCAGCAGCTTGCAAGGCGGGGACAGCTCCTACGAGCAGTACTTC. Translation: CASSLQGGDSSYEQYF.

CDR3 residues: CASSFSGQTYEQYF. CDR3 in DNA: TGTGCCAGCAGTTTTAGCGGCCAAACCTACGAGCAGTACTTC. V is TRBV28 and J is TRBJ2-7; a possible D gene is TRBD2 (6 bases). In germline, CDR1 is MDHEN, CDR2 SYDVKM. The CDR3 length is 14 residues. V lost 3 bases and J 2 bases, leaving 11 bases between the germline ends.

This chain joins TRBV9 and TRBJ1-2; D perhaps matches TRBD1 (6 bases). CDR3 size: 14 residues. V was trimmed by 6 bases and J by 8 bases, leaving 20 bases between them. Germline values: CDR1 SGDLS, CDR2 YYNGEE. This CDR3 is CASTERGRGYGYTF. CDR3 sequence (DNA): TGTGCCAGCACCGAGAGGGGCAGGGGATACGGCTACACCTTC.

J is TRBJ2-2 and V is TRBV7-2; 8 nucleotides match TRBD2. CDR3 length equals 17 residues. Germline V lookup: CDR1 SGHTA, CDR2 FQGNSA. V shed 2 bases, J shed 0 bases, and the junction held 5 bases outside the gene matches. The CDR3 region has the DNA TGTGCCAGCAGCTTATGGTCGGGAGGGCCGAACACCGGGGAGCTGTTTTTT. It encodes CASSLWSGGPNTGELFF. The full variable domain, with the rest looked up from reference TRBV7-2 and TRBJ2-2, is GAGVSQSPSNKVTEKGKDVELRCDPISGHTALYWYRQSLGQGLEFLIYFQGNSAPDKSGLPSDRFSAERTGGSVSTLTIQRTQQEDSAVYLCASSLWSGGPNTGELFFGEGSRLTVL.